This passage covers 11 T cell receptor beta chains from one sample sequenced in a study of cytotoxic CD8 clonotypes in ibrutinib-treated CLL. The protocol was immunoSEQ multiplex PCR, while the TCRdb copy is restricted to in-frame clones and leaves out a portion. The data contain more than 85,000 clones, about 74% of them seen just once; the ten biggest clones take up around 23%. Sequenced here: PBMCs, sampled after 24 months of ibrutinib treatment. The receptors were sampled from a human donor with chronic lymphocytic leukemia.

V usage is TRBV5-1 and J usage is TRBJ2-3; D unresolved. V lost 7 bases and J lost 4, with 16 bases in between. The CDR3 has 14 amino acids. The germline CDR1 and CDR2 sequences are SGHRS and YFSETQ. The CDR3 DNA reads as TGCGCCAGCCGTAATGATTACTTTGCAGATACGCAGTATTTT. It yields the protein CASRNDYFADTQYF.

The chain links TRBV7-8 to TRBJ1-3; TRBD1 might be the D (5 bases). Germline V lookup: CDR1 SGHVS, CDR2 FQNEAQ. Trimming stripped 5 bases from V and 0 bases from J, with 8 bases between. This CDR3 region has 14 residues. Here the CDR3 reads CASSRQHSGNTIYF. DNA for the CDR3: TGTGCCAGCAGCCGACAGCACTCTGGAAACACCATATATTTT.

This chain connects TRBV7-9 to TRBJ2-1; D is possibly TRBD2 (5 bases). V was clipped by 8 bases and J by 8 bases, with 13 bases between them. CDR1 SEHNR and CDR2 FQNEAQ come from the germline V gene (reference sequence). The CDR3 totals 12 residues. CDR3 nucleotides: TGTGCCAGCTTCGCGGGCCTGGATGAGCAGTTCTTC. It translates to CASFAGLDEQFF.

The chain is built from TRBV5-6 and TRBJ2-7, with a weak D call TRBD2 (5 bases). This CDR3 comprises 12 residues. CDR1 and CDR2 (germline): SGHDT, YYEEEE. Trimming shortened V by 6 bases and J by 2 bases, and 9 bases separated the two germline ends. CDR3 DNA: TGTGCCAGCAACATGGGAGCCTACGAGCAGTACTTC. Protein: CASNMGAYEQYF.

The chain joins TRBV19 to TRBJ1-2; the match to TRBD1 covers 8 bases. V lost 6 bases and J lost 4; bases outside the gene matches: 7. CDR1 and CDR2 from the germline V gene are LNHDA and SQIVND (reference sequence). This CDR3 is built from 14 residues. CDR3 bases: TGTGCCAGTAGGGGGACAGGTACTCTCTATGGCTACACCTTC. This gives the protein CASRGTGTLYGYTF.

The V gene is TRBV15, the J gene TRBJ1-5; no firm D call. This CDR3 has 14 residues. V dropped 0 bases and J dropped 9 bases, with 12 bases sitting between them. Germline loops: CDR1 LNHNV, CDR2 YYDKDF (reference sequence). The CDR3 region has the DNA TGTGCCACCAGCAGAGATGCAGCAGTTCGGCCCCAGCATTTT. Protein sequence: CATSRDAAVRPQHF.

The chain recombines TRBV5-1 with TRBJ2-2, with TRBD2 identical over 9 bases. Germline V gives CDR1 SGHRS, CDR2 YFSETQ. The length of the CDR3 is 19 residues. V shed 0 bases, J shed 0 bases, and the junction held 9 bases outside the gene matches. The chain's CDR3 is CASSLGLGVAGANTGELFF. The CDR3 nucleotides are TGCGCCAGCAGCTTGGGCCTTGGGGTAGCGGGAGCGAACACCGGGGAGCTGTTTTTT.

V is TRBV5-5 and J is TRBJ2-7; 7 positions agree with TRBD1. The germline gives CDR1 SGHKS, CDR2 YYEKEE (reference sequence). V trimming: 3 bases; J trimming: 5 bases; junction bases outside the gene matches: 5. CDR3 length equals 13 residues. The CDR3 region is CASSWTGSNEQYF. CDR3 DNA sequence: TGTGCCAGCAGCTGGACAGGCTCAAACGAGCAGTACTTC. The full variable domain, with the rest looked up from reference TRBV5-5 and TRBJ2-7, is DAGVTQSPTHLIKTRGQQVTLRCSPISGHKSVSWYQQVLGQGPQFIFQYYEKEERGRGNFPDRFSARQFPNYSSELNVNALLLGDSALYLCASSWTGSNEQYFGPGTRLTVT.

The chain recombines TRBV7-9 with TRBJ2-3, with TRBD2 matching 7 bases. The CDR3 consists of 16 residues. V lost 1 base, J lost 4 bases, and 8 bases stayed unmatched. Germline CDR1 is SEHNR and CDR2 is FQNEAQ (reference sequence). DNA of the CDR3: TGTGCCAGCAGCTTAGTTCGCGGGAGTGGGCCAGATACGCAGTATTTT. Translation gives CASSLVRGSGPDTQYF.

This clone was observed at least ten times. The rearrangement links TRBV18 to TRBJ2-7; maybe TRBD1 (6 bases). There are 14 residues in the CDR3. The germline CDR1 and CDR2 sequences are KGHSH and LQKENI. Trimming stripped 8 bases from V and 1 base from J, with 15 bases between. CDR3 in amino acids: CASAITGLSYEQYF. CDR3 in DNA: TGTGCCAGCGCGATCACAGGGTTATCCTACGAGCAGTACTTC.

The rearrangement joins TRBV27 to TRBJ2-2; TRBD2 aligns across 14 bases. Germline CDR1 reads MNHEY; CDR2 reads SMNVEV (reference sequence). V shed 2 bases, J shed 4 bases, and the junction held 3 bases outside the gene matches. The CDR3 contains 17 residues. This chain's CDR3 is CASSLRLAGGVTGELFF. In nucleotides, the CDR3 is TGTGCCAGCAGTTTAAGACTAGCGGGAGGGGTCACCGGGGAGCTGTTTTTT.